The T cell receptor beta chain described here comes from a study of blood T cell repertoires in COVID-19. Background on the study: T cells, B-cell-depleted T cells, or PBMCs provided the cDNA or gDNA that served as material.

Only in-frame clones appear in the TCRdb table, and some are missing; sequencing was by immunoSEQ multiplex PCR. Of 150,000 to 200,000 clones in the sample, 65% to 90% were seen once. The CDR3 has 15 residues. CDR1 SGHTA and CDR2 FQGNSA come from the germline V gene. The J segment lost 0 bases and the V segment lost 3 bases, leaving 2 bases of the junction unmatched. The chain is built from TRBV7-2 and TRBJ2-1; 7 positions match TRBD2. The sample was peripheral blood. This clonotype was sampled from a man aged 50-59 years with active or convalescent COVID-19. The CDR3 sequence: CASSFGGSSYNEQFF. The CDR3 DNA is TGTGCCAGCAGCTTCGGGGGGTCCTCCTACAATGAGCAGTTCTTC.